Sequencing of this T cell receptor beta chain was carried out in a study of blood T cell repertoires in COVID-19. Whole-study context: Samples representing acute and convalescent COVID-19 were sourced from the United States, Italy and Spain. Sources were T cells, B-cell-depleted T cells, or PBMCs; the material itself was cDNA or gDNA.

The study recruited people aged roughly 18 to 100 years across around 24 US areas. The CDR3 is 20 residues long. V was shortened by 5 bases and J by 0 bases, with 28 bases between the two germline ends. Germline-derived CDR1 and CDR2 are ENHRY and SYGVKD. Here immunoSEQ multiplex PCR was the method, and the copy in TCRdb shows in-frame clones only, minus some. The sample has 230,000 or so clones; about nine tenths are singletons. This clonotype was obtained from a woman between 40 and 50 years old with acute COVID-19. Sequenced sample: PBMCs or T cells enriched from blood (not recorded which). The chain couples TRBV10-3 to TRBJ2-5; D perhaps matches TRBD1 (7 bases). DNA for the CDR3: TGTGCCATCAGTCTACACCGACTAGACAGGGATCTATTGTACCAAGAGACCCAGTACTTC. This encodes CAISLHRLDRDLLYQETQYF.